The T cell receptor beta chain under discussion was sequenced for a study of cytomegalovirus exposure and HLA in healthy donors. Study background: Early on, a data release was issued that held approximately 78 million unique TCRs from HLA-typed donors. Study-level points and caveats: The classifier, whose performance was assessed in both the original and validation cohorts, reportedly diagnosed cytomegalovirus status with high specificity and sensitivity.

PCR amplification relied on 60 Vbeta primers (plus 13 Jbeta primers). As handled by the study authors: Unique TCR beta chains totaled approximately 83 million in a later count, with approximately 11 million of them shared. TCRdb's table, derived via immunoSEQ multiplex PCR, lists solely in-frame clones and lacks some. V and J calls plus clone size are reproduced from that table; the DNA served to infer D and trimming. The sample carries around 170,000 clones, over 60% recorded once. This CDR3 is 13 amino acids long. V dropped 6 bases and J dropped 4 bases, with 10 bases sitting between them. Germline loops: CDR1 KGHSH, CDR2 LQKENI. Regarding this clone: Its cognate antigen is unknown.

The chain combines TRBV18 with TRBJ1-5; the D gene is possibly TRBD1 (5 bases). The source is a man younger than 35 in good health and CMV-seronegative. Sequenced: PBMCs. CDR3 DNA sequence: TGTGCCAGCTCCGGGGGTCGTAATCAGCCCCAGCATTTT. Encoded protein: CASSGGRNQPQHF.